This is a list of T cell receptor beta chains from one sample in a study of blood T cell repertoires in COVID-19. Profiled with immunoSEQ multiplex PCR; TCRdb holds only in-frame clones, not every one. The top ten hold roughly 9.5% of the sample, which has roughly 42,000 clones, 80% to 90% seen once. Source material: peripheral blood. These receptor sequences come from a man aged 25 to 45 with active or convalescent COVID-19. CDR3s include the opening cysteine and the closing phenylalanine or tryptophan. A D gene is named only where the DNA matches it firmly. Where a row states a size, it is once, few, many or the class of an expanded clone; other rows omit it.

D gene	clone size	V gene	J gene	CDR3 protein	CDR3 DNA
TRBD1	.	TRBV5-1	TRBJ2-2	CASSKTGGSYLGELFF	TGCGCCAGCAGCAAAACAGGGGGCAGTTATCTCGGGGAGCTGTTTTTT
.	.	TRBV6-5	TRBJ2-6	CASSYSRVNGANVLTF	TGTGCCAGCAGTTACTCCCGGGTCAATGGGGCCAACGTCCTGACTTTC
TRBD1	.	TRBV19	TRBJ1-5	CASRPRARQGTNQPQHF	TGTGCCAGTAGACCGAGGGCGAGACAGGGGACCAATCAGCCCCAGCATTTT
.	.	TRBV12-3/TRBV12-4	TRBJ1-2	CASSRGYGYTF	TGTGCCAGCAGTAGAGGGTATGGCTACACCTTC
TRBD2	.	TRBV27	TRBJ2-7	CASSFSGGRIWEQYF	TGTGCCAGCAGCTTCAGCGGGGGCAGGATCTGGGAGCAGTACTTC
TRBD2	.	TRBV7-3	TRBJ2-2	CASSLGTSGTGELFF	TGTGCCAGCAGCTTAGGGACTAGCGGGACCGGGGAGCTGTTTTTT
TRBD2	once	TRBV11-3	TRBJ2-2	CASRTGGPGGTGELFF	TGTGCCAGCCGAACGGGAGGGCCGGGTGGTACCGGGGAGCTGTTTTTT
TRBD1	.	TRBV3-1/TRBV3-2	TRBJ1-6	CASSQGRQGKGSPLHF	TGTGCCAGCAGCCAAGGCCGACAGGGGAAGGGTTCACCCCTCCACTTT
TRBD2	.	TRBV11-2	TRBJ2-5	CASSAGTSEKETQYF	TGTGCCAGCAGCGCGGGGACTAGCGAGAAAGAGACCCAGTACTTC
TRBD2	.	TRBV28	TRBJ2-6	CASSSQGFSPSGISGANVLTF	TGTGCCAGCAGCTCACAGGGTTTTTCCCCTAGCGGGATCTCTGGGGCCAACGTCCTGACTTTC
TRBD1	.	TRBV18	TRBJ1-5	CASSPTGTNQPQHF	TGTGCCAGCTCACCGACAGGGACAAATCAGCCCCAGCATTTT
TRBD2	.	TRBV4-2	TRBJ2-3	CASSPGLAETDTQYF	TGTGCCAGCAGCCCGGGACTAGCAGAAACAGATACGCAGTATTTT
TRBD1	.	TRBV29-1	TRBJ2-1	CSGQGDSSYNEQFF	TGCAGCGGGCAGGGGGACAGCTCCTACAATGAGCAGTTCTTC
.	.	TRBV10-2	TRBJ2-2	CASSEIRGSTGELFF	TGCGCCAGCAGTGAGATCAGGGGATCGACCGGGGAGCTGTTTTTT
TRBD1	.	TRBV11-3	TRBJ1-4	CASSDGNRGPNEKLFF	TGTGCCAGCAGCGATGGGAACAGGGGTCCTAATGAAAAACTGTTTTTT
TRBD2	few	TRBV24-1	TRBJ2-1	CATSDTSGRGWNEQFF	TGTGCCACCAGTGATACTAGCGGGAGGGGATGGAATGAGCAGTTCTTC